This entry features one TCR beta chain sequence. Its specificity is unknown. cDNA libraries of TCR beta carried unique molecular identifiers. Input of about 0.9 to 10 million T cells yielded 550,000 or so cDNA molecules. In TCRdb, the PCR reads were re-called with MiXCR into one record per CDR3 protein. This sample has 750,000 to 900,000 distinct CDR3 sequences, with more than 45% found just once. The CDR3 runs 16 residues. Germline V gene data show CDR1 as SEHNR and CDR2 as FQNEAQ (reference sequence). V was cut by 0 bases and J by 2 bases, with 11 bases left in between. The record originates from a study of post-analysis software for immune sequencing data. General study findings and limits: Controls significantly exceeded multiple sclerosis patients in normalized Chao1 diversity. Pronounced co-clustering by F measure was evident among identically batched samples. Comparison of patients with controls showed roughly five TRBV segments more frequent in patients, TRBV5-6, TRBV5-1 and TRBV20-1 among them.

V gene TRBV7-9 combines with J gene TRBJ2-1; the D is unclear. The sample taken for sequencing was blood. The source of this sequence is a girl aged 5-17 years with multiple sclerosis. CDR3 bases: TGTGCCAGCAGCTTAGCCTCGGCCACCCCCTACAATGAGCAGTTCTTC. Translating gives CASSLASATPYNEQFF. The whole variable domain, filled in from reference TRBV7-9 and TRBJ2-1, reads DTGVSQNPRHKITKRGQNVTFRCDPISEHNRLYWYRQTLGQGPEFLTYFQNEAQLEKSRLLSDRFSAERPKGSFSTLEIQRTEQGDSAMYLCASSLASATPYNEQFFGPGTRLTVL.